The T cell receptor beta chain described here comes from a study of cytomegalovirus exposure and HLA in healthy donors (dated by TCRdb to about 2017). With respect to the entire study: In an earlier analysis of under 600 of the donors, approximately 300 Gb of sequence data and roughly 100 million unique TCR beta sequences from 180 million or so T cells were reported. Approximately 300 gigabases of sequencing data and approximately 84 million unique TCR sequences were included in an early release covering about 600 HLA-typed donors. Of the 300 to 400 genotyped donors, roughly 80% fell in the genetic ancestry cluster associated with self-reported Caucasian donors. The study was designed to test whether signatures of past pathogen exposure could be identified by cataloging public T cell receptors. Using immunosequencing, the study profiled T cell repertoires from about 650 subjects and related those repertoires to cytomegalovirus serostatus. In addition to the first cohort of 500 to 850 subjects, a separate validation cohort of around 110 different subjects was used. To predict cytomegalovirus infection status, the study brought together high-throughput TCR immunosequencing, statistical association of individual TCRs with disease status, and machine learning. A later analysis re-analyzed previously published TCR beta repertoires from hundreds of donors and added high-resolution HLA genotyping to study TCR occurrence patterns. Rather than drawing on any new phenotypic data, the later analysis identified candidate immune exposures from TCR beta sequences and the way those sequences occurred across donors. An earlier analysis of approximately 500 of the donors applied high-throughput TCR beta sequencing to assess whether each TCR beta V gene segment acted as functional or pseudogenic. Donor age, sex, ethnicity and CMV serostatus were collected together with the repertoire data. Genome-wide SNP genotypes for about three fifths of the 666 donors were used in a later genetic analysis, which treated that subset as a discovery cohort. Every repertoire in the discovery cohort had been generated on one and the same sequencing platform. Both class I and class II loci were covered by HLA typing, at four-digit resolution. Typing coverage differed by locus: A, B, C, DRB1 and DQB1 were typed in roughly 629-640 donors, DQA1 in approximately 520, DPA1 in nearly 610, and DPB1 in just under 490. Several DR-DQ haplotypes were treated as single units for association and clustering because of strong linkage in the cohort. On average, roughly 250,000 unique TCR beta nucleotide sequences were sequenced per donor among 350 to 400 genotyped donors of the cohort, with around 19% of those sequences being non-productive. Broader findings and caveats from the paper: In a later analysis, the rate of TCR association differed among HLA loci, with DRB1 alleles having the most associated TCRs and HLA-C alleles having the fewest. A later analysis found that HLA-associated TCR beta chains were more clonally expanded and had lower generation probabilities than equally common non-associated chains. In vitro tests confirmed that a few of the cytomegalovirus-associated TCR beta chains recognize cytomegalovirus antigens. The earlier analysis of about 600 of the donors excluded about 16 rarely observed V segments, including chromosome 9 orphons, because counts were too low. Because some donors lacked HLA typing at each locus, the association tests relied only on the typed subset. CMV serostatus was the only immune exposure information available for the cohort. In a later analysis, 16,951 TCR beta sequences were associated with specific HLA alleles at a false discovery rate of 0.05. Across donors, most TCR sequences were observed very rarely, whereas some public TCRs were present in many individuals. A later analysis reported that several top co-occurrence clusters appeared linked to parvovirus B19, influenza, CMV and Epstein-Barr virus. A later genetic analysis associated a missense DCLRE1C variant with V-gene and J-gene trimming of TCR beta chains, and an independent cohort replicated the association. In both the original and validation cohorts, the classifier was reported to diagnose cytomegalovirus status with high specificity and sensitivity. A cluster of highly shared sequence variants was judged likely to represent a technical artifact of the sequencing pipeline. A later analysis found that most CMV-associated TCR beta chains appeared HLA-restricted, with HLA associations seemingly driven largely by CMV exposure. In this cohort, only TCR beta chains were sequenced, and detectable features were limited by the absence of alpha or paired-chain data. The 87-base-pair reads could not distinguish some IMGT-functional V segments, including TRBV6-2 and TRBV6-3, so those segments were excluded. In a later genetic analysis, fewer N-insertions in productive TCRs were reported among donors in an Asian-associated ancestry cluster than the roughly 700-donor mean. The study gave a list of over 150 TCR beta chains associated with cytomegalovirus. An earlier analysis of 587 of the donors showed that most TCR beta V segments appeared in productive rearrangements either about 87% or about 30% of the time, which broadly matched IMGT annotations. Correlated functional status among segregating V segments might be attributable to linkage disequilibrium, but an unknown experimental factor could not be ruled out. A further reported finding was that TCR beta sequences accurately predicted the HLA-A and HLA-B alleles for most subjects in the first cohort. Sequencing depth was assumed to be roughly uniform across donors in the presence/absence analyses, though that assumption may not hold. When HLA alleles, especially DR and DQ, strongly co-occurred, TCR associations were difficult to assign to individual alleles. The authors suggested that the approach could potentially be generalized to other disease states and immunological phenotypes.

In total, roughly 670 healthy bone marrow donors made up the cohort. Cohort members were all nominally healthy when sampled, although unrecorded immune exposures were likely present. The donor was CMV seronegative and belonged to the group of over 300 seronegative cohort members. Every donor gave a peripheral blood sample, and the peripheral blood mononuclear cells from that sample were used for TCR beta sequencing. The Qiagen DNeasy Blood Extraction Kit was used to extract genomic DNA from the blood cell samples. The method was the immunoSEQ multiplex PCR assay. The multiplex PCR relied on a mix of 60 forward primers for TCR Vbeta segments and 13 reverse primers for TCR Jbeta segments. A multiplex PCR assay on genomic DNA amplified the CDR3 region of rearranged TCR beta genes. The Illumina HiSeq System was used to sequence the amplified TCR beta libraries as 87-base-pair reads. Per the authors' processing: Across the 640 or so repertoires, a later analysis counted tens of millions of unique TCR beta chains, some 11 million of which were shared by at least two donors. A nearest-neighbor algorithm error-corrected the raw reads and collapsed the reads into unique sequences, merging closely related sequences to remove PCR and sequencing errors. Alignment of CDR3 sequences to IMGT reference sequences was used to assign V, D and J gene segments. Each retained sequence needed at least a six-nucleotide match to both a V gene segment and a J gene segment. A rearrangement counted as productive if the CDR3 had no stop codons and remained in frame with V and J, and every other rearrangement counted as non-productive. CDR3 was defined by IMGT convention, running from the second conserved V-encoded cysteine to the conserved J-encoded phenylalanine. Sequences without an unambiguous match to a single V gene segment were excluded from the earlier analysis of approximately 560 of the donors. In an earlier analysis of some 590 of the donors, V segments were called functional above 56.7% productive rearrangements and were called segregating when the between-donor standard deviation exceeded 5%. To diagnose cytomegalovirus status from the catalog of TCR beta chain sequences, a statistical classification framework was built. In a later analysis, V and J genes were assigned by comparing TCR nucleotide sequences against IMGT/GENE-DB human TR gene sequences. In a later analysis, CDR3 sequences and most-parsimonious VDJ recombination scenarios were assigned using the TCRdist pipeline. In a later analysis, each TCR beta chain was defined by its CDR3 amino acid sequence together with its V-gene family, and reads lacking a unique V-gene family were excluded. To address suspected cross-contamination and a sequencing artifact, a later analysis removed some 620 highly shared, low-generation-probability nucleotide sequences. In a later analysis, a clonal expansion index for each public chain was calculated from normalized within-repertoire ranks of inferred template counts. In a later analysis, generation probabilities were computed with a VDJ recombination model fitted to out-of-frame rearrangements, and the resulting probabilities were checked against IGoR. A later analysis scored TCR-TCR, TCR-HLA and TCR-CMV co-occurrence with hypergeometric tests, applying a repertoire-size bias correction to TCR pairs. False discovery rates were estimated in a later analysis by permuting HLA or CMV assignments 20 times. In a later analysis, co-occurring TCRs were grouped using DBSCAN, and TCRdist sequence similarity was added for clustering within HLA-allele-positive subsets. Repertoires with fewer than 30,000 or more than 120,000 public chains, plus five repertoires with anomalous nucleotide sharing, were excluded from co-occurrence clustering. This is the immuneACCESS table as TCRdb keeps it, with only in-frame sequences that have V and J called. A part of the clones is gone; compared with another copy, unresolved V genes explain less than half, and the rest is unexplained. The V and J calls and the clone size are those of that table, but D and trimming were determined from the DNA. Here the sample has 160,000 or so clones; roughly three quarters occur a single time. The ten largest make up about 1.3% of the sample.

On this clone: What antigen it recognizes has not been identified. Per-base qualities were not stored, and no clone one base away is much larger.

The CDR3 goes from the cysteine to the phenylalanine over 14 residues. The DNA shown is the 42-base CDR3, in frame from base 1. The germline V gene (reference sequence) gives CDR1 as LNHDA and CDR2 as SQIVND. Clipping removes 4 bases from V and 1 base from J, with 2 as the unmatched junction base count. Sequenced input: PBMCs. The receptor chain draws on TRBV19 and TRBJ2-7, and 9 junctional nucleotides match TRBD1. The origin of this receptor is a man between 60 and 75 years old in good health and CMV-seronegative. Here is the DNA: TGTGCCAGTAGTACGGACAGGGGATCCTACGAGCAGTACTTC. Its product reads: CASSTDRGSYEQYF.